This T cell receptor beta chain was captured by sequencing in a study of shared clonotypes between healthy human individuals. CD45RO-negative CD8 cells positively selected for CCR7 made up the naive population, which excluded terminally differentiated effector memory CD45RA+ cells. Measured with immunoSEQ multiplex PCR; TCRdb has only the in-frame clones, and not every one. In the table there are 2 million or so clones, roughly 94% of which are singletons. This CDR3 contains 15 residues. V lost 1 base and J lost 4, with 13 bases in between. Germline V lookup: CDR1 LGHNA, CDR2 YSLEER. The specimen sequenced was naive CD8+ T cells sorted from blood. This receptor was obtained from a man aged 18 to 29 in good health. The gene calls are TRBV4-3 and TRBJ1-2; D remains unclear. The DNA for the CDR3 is TGCGCCAGCAGCCAAGTGGTAGGGTCTATCTATGGCTACACCTTC. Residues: CASSQVVGSIYGYTF.